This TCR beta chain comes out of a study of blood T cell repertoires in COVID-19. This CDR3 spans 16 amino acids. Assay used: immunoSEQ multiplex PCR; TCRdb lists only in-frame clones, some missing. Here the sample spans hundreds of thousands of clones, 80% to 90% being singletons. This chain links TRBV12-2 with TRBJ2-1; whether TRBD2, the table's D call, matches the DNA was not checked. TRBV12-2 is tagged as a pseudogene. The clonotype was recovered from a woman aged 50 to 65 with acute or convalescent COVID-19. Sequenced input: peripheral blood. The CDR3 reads CASRFHQQAGGTEQFF. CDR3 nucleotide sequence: TGTGCAAGTCGCTTCCACCAACAAGCGGGAGGAACTGAGCAGTTCTTC.